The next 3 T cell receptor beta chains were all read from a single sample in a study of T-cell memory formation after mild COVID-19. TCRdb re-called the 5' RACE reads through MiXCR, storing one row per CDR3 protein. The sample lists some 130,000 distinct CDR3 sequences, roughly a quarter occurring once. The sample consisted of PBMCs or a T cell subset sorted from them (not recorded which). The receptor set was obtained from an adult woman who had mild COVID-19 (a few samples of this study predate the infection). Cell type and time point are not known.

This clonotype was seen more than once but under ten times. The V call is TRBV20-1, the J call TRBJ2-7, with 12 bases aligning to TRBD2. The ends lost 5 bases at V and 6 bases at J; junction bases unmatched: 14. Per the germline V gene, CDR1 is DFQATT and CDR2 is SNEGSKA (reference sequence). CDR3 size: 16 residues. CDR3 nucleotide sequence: TGCAGTGCTTCCGGGACTAGCGGGTGGCGGTCAAGCGAGCAGTACTTC. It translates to CSASGTSGWRSSEQYF.

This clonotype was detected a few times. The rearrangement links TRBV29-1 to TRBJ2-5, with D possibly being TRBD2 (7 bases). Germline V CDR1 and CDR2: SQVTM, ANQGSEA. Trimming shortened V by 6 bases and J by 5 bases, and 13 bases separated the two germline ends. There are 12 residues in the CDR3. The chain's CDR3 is CSVPGGPETQYF. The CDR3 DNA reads TGCAGCGTACCCGGGGGGCCGGAGACCCAGTACTTC.

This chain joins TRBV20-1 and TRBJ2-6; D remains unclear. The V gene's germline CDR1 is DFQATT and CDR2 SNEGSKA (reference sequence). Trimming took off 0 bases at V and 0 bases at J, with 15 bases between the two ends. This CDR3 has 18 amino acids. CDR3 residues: CSARDLSEINSGANVLTF. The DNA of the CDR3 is TGCAGTGCTAGAGATCTCTCCGAGATCAACTCTGGGGCCAACGTCCTGACTTTC.